A selection of T cell receptor beta chains follows, all from one sample in a study of shared clonotypes between healthy human individuals. Clones were sequenced by immunoSEQ multiplex PCR, and TCRdb holds only the in-frame ones, with some missing. Of approximately 1.9 million clones listed, around 93% are singletons. The specimen sequenced was naive CD8+ T cells from PBMCs. The receptors derive from a man between 18 and 35 years old in good health. Some clones in this sample may be carry-over from other donors' samples. Both conserved end residues are part of each CDR3. D genes are given only for firm matches. Only part of the rows carry a size: once, few, many, or a class if the clone is expanded.

len	abundance	v_gene	j_gene	d_gene	CDR3aa	CDR3nt
12	once	TRBV19	TRBJ1-2	-	CASRLGNYGYTF	TGTGCCAGTAGGCTGGGGAACTATGGCTACACCTTC
12	-	TRBV28	TRBJ2-1	-	CASSPTPAEQFF	TGTGCCAGCAGTCCCACTCCGGCTGAGCAGTTCTTC
11	-	TRBV9	TRBJ2-2	-	CASSRAGELFF	TGTGCCAGCTCCCGAGCAGGGGAGCTGTTTTTT
13	-	TRBV7-8	TRBJ2-2	-	CASSLALTGELFF	TGTGCCAGCAGCTTAGCGCTCACCGGGGAGCTGTTTTTT
17	-	TRBV7-9	TRBJ2-5	TRBD2	CASSFERFSGYQETQYF	TGTGCCAGCAGCTTTGAGCGGTTTAGCGGGTACCAAGAGACCCAGTACTTC
15	-	TRBV6-6	TRBJ2-2	-	CASISKLPNTGELFF	TGTGCCAGCATTTCTAAACTGCCAAACACCGGGGAGCTGTTTTTT
13	-	TRBV29-1	TRBJ1-3	-	CSASDRGRNTIYF	TGCAGCGCCTCGGACAGAGGGAGAAACACCATATATTTT
14	-	TRBV28	TRBJ2-1	-	CAVANWGAGNEQFF	TGTGCCGTCGCGAATTGGGGCGCCGGGAATGAGCAGTTCTTC
15	-	TRBV29-1	TRBJ2-7	-	CSVVSPGLLTYEQYF	TGCAGCGTTGTGTCCCCAGGGCTACTTACCTACGAGCAGTACTTC
13	-	TRBV10-1	TRBJ2-7	-	CASSEYTAYEQYF	TGCGCCAGCAGTGAGTACACGGCCTACGAGCAGTACTTC
16	-	TRBV18	TRBJ2-1	TRBD2	CASSRLAGDRYNEQFF	TGTGCCAGCTCAAGACTAGCGGGAGATCGTTACAATGAGCAGTTCTTC
14	-	TRBV13	TRBJ2-3	-	CASSTDLGTDTQYF	TGTGCCAGCAGTACGGACCTAGGAACAGATACGCAGTATTTT
14	-	TRBV5-1	TRBJ2-7	TRBD1	CASYPGQSYYEQYF	TGCGCCAGCTACCCGGGACAGTCTTACTACGAGCAGTACTTC
15	once	TRBV29-1	TRBJ2-7	TRBD2	CSVEAVAGVSAEQYF	TGCAGCGTTGAAGCGGTAGCGGGAGTATCAGCCGAGCAGTACTTC
14	-	TRBV28	TRBJ1-5	-	CAASGFLSNQPQHF	TGTGCGGCTTCAGGGTTCCTTAGCAATCAGCCCCAGCATTTT
13	-	TRBV7-8	TRBJ2-7	-	CASSLDGGYEQYF	TGTGCCAGCAGCTTAGATGGGGGTTACGAGCAGTACTTC
16	once	TRBV13	TRBJ2-1	TRBD2	CASSSRTSGRYNEQFF	TGTGCCAGCAGCTCTCGGACTAGCGGGAGGTACAATGAGCAGTTCTTC
16	-	TRBV2	TRBJ2-7	TRBD1	CASSGPGTGSSYEQYF	TGTGCCAGCAGTGGACCCGGGACAGGGAGCTCCTACGAGCAGTACTTC
15	-	TRBV2	TRBJ2-1	TRBD2	CASSPRLAENNEQFF	TGTGCCAGCAGTCCGAGGCTAGCGGAAAACAATGAGCAGTTCTTC
11	-	TRBV7-9	TRBJ1-4	-	CASSLSEKLFF	TGTGCCAGCAGCTTAAGTGAAAAACTGTTTTTT
17	-	TRBV7-2	TRBJ2-1	-	CASSLVRGSGSYNEQFF	TGTGCCAGCAGCTTAGTCCGGGGGAGTGGGTCCTACAATGAGCAGTTCTTC
14	-	TRBV30	TRBJ1-1	TRBD1	CAWRGDRGWPEAFF	TGTGCCTGGAGGGGGGACAGGGGCTGGCCTGAAGCTTTCTTT
15	-	TRBV28	TRBJ1-3	-	CASGATGNSGNTIYF	TGTGCCAGCGGGGCCACAGGAAACTCTGGAAACACCATATATTTT
14	-	TRBV6-6	TRBJ2-7	-	CASSYSGSSYEQYF	TGTGCCAGCAGTTACTCGGGCAGCTCCTACGAGCAGTACTTC
13	-	TRBV5-4	TRBJ1-5	-	CASSLGGVQPQHF	TGTGCCAGCAGCTTGGGGGGCGTCCAGCCCCAGCATTTT
14	-	TRBV7-9	TRBJ2-2	-	CASSLRTGAGELFF	TGTGCCAGCAGCTTACGGACTGGGGCCGGGGAGCTGTTTTTT
15	-	TRBV4-1	TRBJ2-7	-	CASSQGLRGPYEQYF	TGCGCCAGCAGCCAAGGTCTTCGGGGTCCCTACGAGCAGTACTTC
19	-	TRBV4-3	TRBJ2-2	-	CASSQVIVVRRGSTGELFF	TGCGCCAGCAGCCAAGTCATTGTGGTCCGGAGGGGATCCACCGGGGAGCTGTTTTTT
12	once	TRBV10-3	TRBJ2-7	-	CATRQGGNEQYF	TGTGCCACCCGACAGGGAGGCAACGAGCAGTACTTC
14	-	TRBV7-9	TRBJ2-7	-	CASSLKWNSYEQYF	TGTGCCAGCAGCTTAAAGTGGAACTCCTACGAGCAGTACTTC
16	-	TRBV27	TRBJ1-1	-	CASSFRTPSYKSEAFF	TGTGCCAGCAGTTTTAGGACACCCTCCTATAAATCTGAAGCTTTCTTT
14	-	TRBV11-2	TRBJ2-7	TRBD1	CASSLAGQVPEVNF	TGTGCCAGCAGCTTAGCGGGACAGGTCCCGGAGGTGAACTTC
15	-	TRBV27	TRBJ1-1	-	CASGESAATNTEAFF	TGTGCCAGCGGGGAGTCGGCGGCAACGAACACTGAAGCTTTCTTT
16	-	TRBV5-4	TRBJ2-2	-	CASSLGTILNTGELFF	TGTGCCAGCAGCTTGGGGACGATCCTAAACACCGGGGAGCTGTTTTTT
15	few	TRBV7-9	TRBJ1-5	-	CASSLGRGGNQPQHF	TGTGCCAGCAGCTTAGGAAGAGGGGGCAATCAGCCCCAGCATTTT
15	once	TRBV19	TRBJ2-3	TRBD1	CASSVRDSSTDTQYF	TGTGCCAGTAGTGTCCGGGACAGTAGCACAGATACGCAGTATTTT
14	-	TRBV25-1	TRBJ2-2	-	CASSELGSTGELFF	TGTGCCAGCAGTGAATTGGGGAGCACCGGGGAGCTGTTTTTT
16	-	TRBV7-3	TRBJ2-2	TRBD2	CASSKGLAENTGELFF	TGTGCCAGCAGCAAGGGACTAGCGGAAAACACCGGGGAGCTGTTTTTT
16	once	TRBV5-8	TRBJ2-2	-	CASSSYRETGFGELFF	TGTGCCAGCAGCTCTTACAGGGAAACCGGTTTTGGGGAGCTGTTTTTT
17	-	TRBV11-1	TRBJ2-4	-	CASSPGGGAGVGNIQYF	TGTGCCAGCAGCCCCGGAGGGGGCGCAGGTGTGGGGAACATTCAGTACTTC
11	few	TRBV11-2	TRBJ1-1	-	CASSPNTEAFF	TGTGCCAGCAGTCCGAACACTGAAGCTTTCTTT